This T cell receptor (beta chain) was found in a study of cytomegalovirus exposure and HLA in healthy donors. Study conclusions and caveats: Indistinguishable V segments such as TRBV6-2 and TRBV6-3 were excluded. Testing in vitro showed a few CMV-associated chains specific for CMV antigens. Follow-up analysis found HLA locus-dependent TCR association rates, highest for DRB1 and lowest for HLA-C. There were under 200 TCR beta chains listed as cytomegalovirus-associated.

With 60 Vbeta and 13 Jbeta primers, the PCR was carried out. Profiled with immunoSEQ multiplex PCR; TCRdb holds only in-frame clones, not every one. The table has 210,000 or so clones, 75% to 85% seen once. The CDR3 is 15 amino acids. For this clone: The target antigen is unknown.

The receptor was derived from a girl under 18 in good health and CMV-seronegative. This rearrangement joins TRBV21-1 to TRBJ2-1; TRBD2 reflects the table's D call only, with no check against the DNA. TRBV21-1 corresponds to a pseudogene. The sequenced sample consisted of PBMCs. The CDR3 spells CASSSPENSYNEQFF. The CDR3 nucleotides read TGTGCCAGCAGCAGCCCGGAGAACTCCTACAATGAGCAGTTCTTC.